What follows are 16 T cell receptor beta chains derived from one specimen sequenced in a study of regulatory T cells in long-lasting Graves disease. Construction of the TCR beta libraries employed iRepertoire HTBI primers in conjunction with Arm-PCR of CDR3 regions. A single record per CDR3 protein comes from TCRdb applying MiXCR to the multiplex PCR reads. Of about 560,000 distinct CDR3 sequences listed, about 16% were seen once; the top ten hold about 11%. The time point: newly diagnosed GD, antithyroid drugs for less than 3 months. Generation of the TCR library employed RNA extracted from PBMCs. The data were also submitted as part of a second study, on T cells in Graves' hyperthyroidism and ophthalmopathy.

Sequenced material: peripheral blood mononuclear cells (PBMCs), taken at new diagnosis, from a patient treated with antithyroid drugs. The receptors were sampled from a man younger than 35 with Graves disease.

This clonotype was observed at least ten times. The chain has TRBV11-2 and TRBJ2-1; 11 positions match TRBD2. V dropped 5 bases and J dropped 6; count of bases not matched to a gene: 6. Germline V lookup: CDR1 SGHAT, CDR2 FQNNGV. The CDR3 spans 15 residues. This CDR3 is CASSPTSGIGNEQFF. The CDR3 DNA sequence: TGTGCCAGCAGCCCGACTAGCGGGATCGGCAATGAGCAGTTCTTC.

In this sample, this clonotype turned up a few times. The chain carries TRBV29-1 and TRBJ2-2; 9 nucleotides agree with TRBD1. The germline gives CDR1 SQVTM, CDR2 ANQGSEA. The V segment lost 7 bases and the J segment 5 bases; nucleotides outside the gene matches: 5. CDR3 size: 13 residues. CDR3 sequence (DNA): TGCAGCGCTGGGACAGGGAGAACCGGGGAGCTGTTTTTT. This sequence encodes CSAGTGRTGELFF.

In its sample, this clonotype was seen many times. V is TRBV20-1 and J is TRBJ2-7; either TRBD1 or TRBD2 may supply D (5 bases each). The length of the CDR3 is 13 residues. The V gene's germline CDR1 is DFQATT and CDR2 SNEGSKA (reference sequence). Deletions cut 3 bases from V and 1 base from J, with 10 bases between. This chain's CDR3 is CSASRDGSYEQYF. CDR3 sequence (DNA): TGCAGTGCTAGCAGGGACGGATCCTACGAGCAGTACTTC.

This chain joins TRBV10-2 and TRBJ2-5; D is tentatively TRBD1 or TRBD2 (5 bases each). V lost 0 bases, J lost 3 bases, and 17 bases lay in between. The CDR3 contains 17 residues. CDR1 and CDR2 from the germline V gene are WSHSY and SAAADI. The CDR3 bases are TGCGCCAGCAGTGAGTCGAGGGGAGAGGGTTCCAAAGAGACCCAGTACTTC. It specifies CASSESRGEGSKETQYF.

The chain employs TRBV4-1 and TRBJ2-7; TRBD1 agrees at 8 bases. The CDR3 extends over 14 amino acids. Germline V CDR1 and CDR2: MGHRA, YSYEKL. J gave up 5 bases and V 0 bases, and 3 bases lay outside the gene matches. The CDR3 bases are TGCGCCAGCAGCCAAGACCGGACAGGGAACGAGCAGTACTTC. It yields the protein CASSQDRTGNEQYF.

This clonotype showed up many times. The chain joins TRBV3-1 to TRBJ2-1; D gene uncertain. Between the trimmed V and J ends, which lost 4 bases and 10 bases, there was a span of 17 bases. The germline V gene encodes CDR1 LGHDT and CDR2 YNNKEL (reference sequence). The CDR3 consists of 14 residues. The CDR3 coding sequence is TGTGCCAGCAGCCCCACCCAGAAACCCGCCGAGCAGTTCTTC. Translated: CASSPTQKPAEQFF.

This clonotype was counted only a few times. This chain uses TRBV18 with TRBJ2-3; TRBD2 aligns across 9 bases. Per germline, CDR1 KGHSH and CDR2 LQKENI. This CDR3 spans 15 amino acids. J was trimmed by 4 bases and V by 3 bases; bases with no gene match: 5. CDR3 sequence reads: CASSPPGTSPDTQYF. In DNA, the CDR3 is TGTGCCAGCTCACCGCCGGGGACTAGCCCAGATACGCAGTATTTT.

There are many counts of this clonotype. The chain joins TRBV12-3 or TRBV12-4 to TRBJ2-1; TRBD2 matches 11 bases. This CDR3 comprises 18 residues. J gave up 5 bases and V 1 base, and 10 bases lay outside the gene matches. CDR3 DNA: TGTGCCAGCAGTTTAGATCTAGCGGGAGGACCCGAACACAATGAGCAGTTCTTC. Protein product: CASSLDLAGGPEHNEQFF.

The chain carries TRBV30 and TRBJ2-7; 9 bases match TRBD1. The V and J ends lost 0 bases and 2 bases, in that order; junction bases with no gene match: 11. Per germline, CDR1 GTSNPN and CDR2 SVGIG (reference sequence). CDR3 length: 17 residues. CDR3 DNA sequence: TGTGCCTGGAGTGTATTACGGGGGACAGGGTCAGCCTACGAGCAGTACTTC. Amino acids: CAWSVLRGTGSAYEQYF.

This clonotype was counted many times. V and J are TRBV20-1 and TRBJ2-7; D ambiguous. The germline gives CDR1 DFQATT, CDR2 SNEGSKA (reference sequence). This CDR3 region has 14 residues. The V and J ends lost 0 bases and 0 bases respectively, with 9 bases between them. This CDR3 reads CSARDPAISYEQYF. CDR3 sequence (DNA): TGCAGTGCTAGAGATCCTGCCATCTCCTACGAGCAGTACTTC.

This clonotype showed up just a few times. The chain couples TRBV6-9 to TRBJ2-2; 7 bases line up with TRBD1. The CDR3 totals 16 residues. Trimming at V came to 3 bases and at J to 4 bases, leaving 8 bases not matched to a gene. Germline CDR1 is MNHGY and CDR2 is SVAAGI. Written as DNA, the CDR3 is TGTGCCAGCAGTTACCAGCCGGACAGGCCCACCGGGGAGCTGTTTTTT. This encodes CASSYQPDRPTGELFF.

In this sample, this clonotype turned up many times. The chain uses TRBV2 and TRBJ1-2, with TRBD1 identical over 9 bases. Looked up from germline, CDR1 is SNHLY and CDR2 is FYNNEI. This CDR3 comprises 14 residues. The V gene end was trimmed by 9 bases and the J gene end by 7 bases; junction bases not matched to a gene: 12. The DNA for the CDR3 is TGTGCCAGATCGGGGGACAGGGTCATTGGTGGCTACACCTTC. Encoded protein: CARSGDRVIGGYTF.

The chain has TRBV6-2 or TRBV6-3 and TRBJ1-2; D is possibly TRBD1 (6 bases). Looked up from germline, CDR1 is MNHEY and CDR2 is SVGEGT. The CDR3 has 14 amino acids. Deletions cut 4 bases from V and 5 bases from J, with 14 bases between. CDR3 protein: CASSFDQGGYGYTF. The DNA for the CDR3 is TGTGCCAGCAGTTTCGACCAAGGGGGATATGGCTACACCTTC.

Comments on this clonotype: This likely reflects a read error, since a far larger clone is one base away. The chain combines TRBV2 with TRBJ2-5; tentative D call: TRBD1 (6 bases). The DNA end favors TRBJ2-1, so the J call may be wrong. This CDR3 comprises 16 residues. Germline CDR1 and CDR2: SNHLY and FYNNEI. The CDR3 nucleotides read TGTGCCAGCAGCCCCACAAAAGCTGGACAGTACAATAAGCAGTTCTTC. Protein product: CASSPTKAGQYNKQFF.

With regard to this clonotype: A read error may explain this, as a much larger clone is one base away. The J gene is TRBJ2-3, the V gene TRBV7-2; 9 positions agree with TRBD1. The CDR3 totals 14 residues. Looked up from germline, CDR1 is SGHTA and CDR2 is FQGNSA. The CDR3 bases are TGTGTCAGCAGCTTAAGGGACAGGGTCGATACGCAGTATTTT. Amino acid sequence: CVSSLRDRVDTQYF.

As to this clonotype: At one of its ends the junction is not consistent with the germline gene, which may arise from a read error. Here the CDR3 reads CASSVVGRNTGAFF. CDR3 nucleotides: TGTGCCAGCAGCGTAGTCGGCAGGAACACTGGAGCTTTCTTT. The V and J genes are TRBV12-3 or TRBV12-4 and TRBJ1-1, with D unclear. The CDR3 spans 14 residues.